Given below is one T cell receptor (beta chain) in context. Its target is unknown. TCRdb reprocessed the 5' RACE reads with MiXCR, giving one entry per CDR3 protein. The table includes about 580,000 distinct CDR3 sequences, around 17% detected once. The sample comes from a study of T cells after yellow fever vaccination. Study results and caveats: Weaker, the secondary response had a peak occurring faster, on day 5 versus 15.

This CDR3 is 11 amino acids long. Germline lookup yields CDR1 DFQATT and CDR2 SNEGSKA (reference sequence). This chain joins TRBV20-1 and TRBJ2-3, with a tentative D call TRBD1 (5 bases). The receptor comes from a man younger than 30 who received the YFV17D yellow fever vaccine. The sample in question was PBMCs, obtained about 5 days after the first yellow fever vaccination. DNA of the CDR3: TGCAACAGGATTTATAAAAATACGCAGTATTTT. This translates into CNRIYKNTQYF.